This TCR beta chain was retrieved from a study of shared clonotypes between healthy human individuals. Whole-study results and caveats: Collection of samples was limited to blood; tissue repertoires likely differ. Generation probabilities of non-shared clonotypes were lower (relative to those shared by all four donors).

This CDR3 spans 16 amino acids. V lost 3 bases to trimming and J lost 1 base; unmatched junction nucleotides: 3. Germline V gene data show CDR1 as LNHDA and CDR2 as SQIVND (reference sequence). Concerning this clone itself: Its antigen remains unknown.

Some clones are missing from TCRdb's copy, which holds only in-frame ones; the method was immunoSEQ multiplex PCR. Here the sample spans nearly 750,000 clones, about two thirds being singletons. Naive CD4+ cells were CD45RA-selected; the remaining cells were memory. The clonotype originates from a woman younger than 45 in good health. This rearrangement joins TRBV19 to TRBJ2-1, with 10 bases identical to TRBD1. Sequencing used memory CD4+ T cells sorted from blood. The sample's subset: CD45RA-negative fraction. This CDR3 is CASSIPDRGSYNEQFF. DNA for the CDR3: TGTGCCAGTAGTATCCCGGACAGGGGGTCCTACAATGAGCAGTTCTTC.